What follows are 12 T cell receptor beta chains derived from one specimen sequenced in a study of cytomegalovirus exposure and HLA in healthy donors. The PCR contained 60 Vbeta and 13 Jbeta primers. This table comes from immunoSEQ multiplex PCR, and its TCRdb copy is limited to in-frame clones, with some not included. The sample lists about 82,000 clones; around 84% were seen once. Input material: PBMCs. The receptor set was obtained from a man in his 70s in good health and CMV-seropositive.

V usage is TRBV12-5 and J usage is TRBJ1-1; 8 bases fit TRBD1. Germline V gene sequence: CDR1 LGHNT, CDR2 FRNRAP. V lost 6 bases, J lost 2 bases, and 8 bases stayed unmatched. This CDR3 comprises 15 residues. The CDR3 DNA reads as TGTGCTAGTGGCCTCCAGGGGGCACCAAACACTGAAGCTTTCTTT. Residues: CASGLQGAPNTEAFF. Filled out from reference TRBV12-5 and TRBJ1-1, the complete variable domain reads DARVTQTPRHKVTEMGQEVTMRCQPILGHNTVFWYRQTMMQGLELLAYFRNRAPLDDSGMPKDRFSAEMPDATLATLKIQPSEPRDSAVYFCASGLQGAPNTEAFFGQGTRLTVV.

The chain carries TRBV14 and TRBJ2-7; D possibly corresponds to TRBD1 (5 bases). The CDR3 spans 13 residues. Trimming left V 5 bases short and J 0 bases short, with 8 bases between. Germline V gene data show CDR1 as SGHDN and CDR2 as FVKESK. CDR3 sequence: CASSVQVSYEQYF. The CDR3 DNA reads as TGTGCCAGCAGCGTACAGGTCTCCTACGAGCAGTACTTC.

This chain joins TRBV2 and TRBJ1-5; possibly TRBD1 for D (5 bases). Trimming took off 2 bases at V and 6 bases at J, with 14 bases between the two ends. The CDR3 covers 15 residues. The germline V gene encodes CDR1 SNHLY and CDR2 FYNNEI. CDR3 protein: CASSEKQVDGQPQHF. CDR3 coding DNA: TGTGCCAGCAGTGAAAAACAGGTGGATGGTCAGCCCCAGCATTTT.

The chain is built from TRBV5-1 and TRBJ2-5, with D maybe TRBD1 (5 bases). The length of the CDR3 is 14 residues. Trimming took off 4 bases at V and 1 base at J, with 11 bases between the two ends. Germline values: CDR1 SGHRS, CDR2 YFSETQ. This chain's CDR3 is CASSLRGAQETQYF. Written as DNA, the CDR3 is TGCGCCAGCAGCCTCCGTGGGGCCCAAGAGACCCAGTACTTC.

The chain is built from TRBV6-1 and TRBJ2-7, with 9 bases identical to TRBD1. With 3 bases clipped from V and 4 bases from J, the junction kept 7 bases outside the gene matches. This CDR3 is 15 amino acids long. From germline, CDR1 is MNHNS and CDR2 SASEGT. CDR3 in DNA: TGTGCCAGCAGTGAGATACCGGGACAGGGTTACGAGCAGTACTTC. Amino acids: CASSEIPGQGYEQYF.

The rearrangement joins TRBV6-4 to TRBJ2-7, with 7 bases fitting TRBD2. The CDR3 spans 15 residues. Germline CDR1 and CDR2: MRHNA and SNTAGT. The V gene end was trimmed by 0 bases and the J gene end by 2 bases; junction bases not matched to a gene: 4. The DNA of the CDR3 is TGTGCCAGCAGTGACTCGTCAGGGAGGGCCTACGAGCAGTACGTC. It codes for CASSDSSGRAYEQYV.

The chain is built from TRBV2 and TRBJ2-3; 9 bases match TRBD1. The V gene end was trimmed by 1 base and the J gene end by 5 bases; junction bases not matched to a gene: 10. This CDR3 region has 17 residues. Germline V gene lookup returns CDR1 SNHLY and CDR2 FYNNEI. The CDR3 here is CASSEVSGQGKQDTQYF. The CDR3 DNA reads as TGTGCCAGCAGTGAAGTCAGCGGACAGGGGAAACAAGATACGCAGTATTTT.

On this clone itself: Here the CDR3 omits its conserved ending phenylalanine or tryptophan, so a read error is the likely source. The chain couples TRBV4-3 to TRBJ1-2, with 10 bases fitting TRBD1. Per germline, CDR1 LGHNA and CDR2 YSLEER. CDR3 size: 16 residues. The CDR3 loop is CASSQITGTGAYVYTV. CDR3 nucleotide sequence: TGCGCCAGCAGCCAAATCACCGGGACAGGGGCTTATGTCTACACCGTC.

This clone has only a few counts. CDR3 protein: CASSLAGGHDTQYF. The CDR3 bases are TGCGCCAGCAGTTTAGCGGGGGGCCATGATACGCAGTATTTT. The chain joins TRBV5-1 to TRBJ2-3, with 10 bases aligning to TRBD2. The CDR3 sequence is 14 residues long. The junction had 6 bases not matched to a gene; V was cut back by 5 bases and J by 6 bases. Per germline, CDR1 SGHRS and CDR2 YFSETQ. Looking up the rest from reference TRBV5-1 and TRBJ2-3 gives the full variable domain: KAGVTQTPRYLIKTRGQQVTLSCSPISGHRSVSWYQQTPGQGLQFLFEYFSETQRNKGNFPGRFSGRQFSNSRSEMNVSTLELGDSALYLCASSLAGGHDTQYFGPGTRLTVL.

The J gene is TRBJ2-7, the V gene TRBV5-6; D is perhaps TRBD2 (6 bases). The CDR3 loop spans 14 amino acids. V shed 3 bases and J shed 0 bases, with 10 bases lying between them. Per the germline V gene, CDR1 is SGHDT and CDR2 is YYEEEE. CDR3 nucleotide sequence: TGTGCCAGCAGCTCGCGGGGCGGCTCCTACGAGCAGTACTTC. The encoded protein is CASSSRGGSYEQYF. Together with reference TRBV5-6 and TRBJ2-7, the CDR3 gives the full variable domain: DAGVTQSPTHLIKTRGQQVTLRCSPKSGHDTVSWYQQALGQGPQFIFQYYEEEERQRGNFPDRFSGHQFPNYSSELNVNALLLGDSALYLCASSSRGGSYEQYFGPGTRLTVT.

The rearrangement links TRBV5-1 to TRBJ1-1, with TRBD1 matching over 8 bases. Losses at the gene ends were 4 bases for V and 4 bases for J; bases not matched to a gene: 6. Germline V gene sequence: CDR1 SGHRS, CDR2 YFSETQ. This CDR3 spans 14 amino acids. In DNA, the CDR3 is TGCGCCAGCAGCCGGACAGGGTCGGGCACTGAAGCTTTCTTT. It translates to CASSRTGSGTEAFF.

Only a few counts were recorded for this clone. The J gene is TRBJ1-1, the V gene TRBV6-1; possible D gene TRBD1, 6 bases. The CDR3 contains 13 residues. Looked up from germline, CDR1 is MNHNS and CDR2 is SASEGT. V was clipped by 3 bases and J by 4 bases, with 9 bases between them. CDR3 sequence: CASSDRDITEAFF. As DNA, the CDR3 is TGTGCCAGCAGTGACCGGGACATCACTGAAGCTTTCTTT.